One and the same sample provided the 18 T cell receptor beta chains below, sequenced in a study of post-analysis software for immune sequencing data. The library was made from cDNA and included unique molecular identifiers. Via MiXCR, TCRdb re-called the PCR reads, giving one row per CDR3 protein. The sample includes 450,000 or so distinct CDR3 sequences, approximately 45% of them seen just once. Antigen specificity for these receptors is unknown. Study conclusions and caveats: Relative to controls, patients had about five TRBV segments at higher frequency, with TRBV5-6, TRBV5-1 and TRBV20-1 among these.

The specimen was blood. The source of these receptors is a girl aged 10-17 years with multiple sclerosis.

The chain links TRBV9 to TRBJ2-7; D is uncertain. This CDR3 region has 15 residues. Germline V lookup: CDR1 SGDLS, CDR2 YYNGEE. V was pared by 0 bases and J by 1 base, with 11 bases between. The CDR3 is CASSVGSGLSYEQYF. CDR3 bases: TGTGCCAGCAGCGTAGGATCAGGCTTATCCTACGAGCAGTACTTC.

This clonotype occurred a few times. The J gene is TRBJ1-2, the V gene TRBV10-3; 9 nucleotides line up with TRBD1. With 3 bases clipped from V and 4 bases from J, the junction kept 6 bases outside the gene matches. Germline values: CDR1 ENHRY, CDR2 SYGVKD. This CDR3 has 15 residues. The CDR3 coding sequence is TGTGCCATCAGTGAACGGACAGGGGAAGGCTATGGCTACACCTTC. Translated, it gives CAISERTGEGYGYTF.

This clonotype was seen only a few times. Sequence at one end of the junction differs from germline and may be a read error. This chain joins TRBV28 and TRBJ2-7; D unclear. The germline V gene encodes CDR1 MDHEN and CDR2 SYDVKM. The CDR3 spans 16 residues. The CDR3 nucleotides are TGTGCCGGCAGTTCCGACGACCGGACGGCTACCTACGAGCAGTACTTC. It yields the protein CAGSSDDRTATYEQYF.

The chain carries TRBV5-1 and TRBJ2-3; D not resolved. The length of the CDR3 is 14 residues. Trimming left V 1 base short and J 4 bases short, with 10 bases between. Germline V gene sequence: CDR1 SGHRS, CDR2 YFSETQ. The CDR3 coding sequence is TGCGCCAGCAGCTTGAACAGAAGCCCAGATACGCAGTATTTT. This translates into CASSLNRSPDTQYF.

The J gene is TRBJ2-7, the V gene TRBV6-1, with D unclear. CDR1 MNHNS and CDR2 SASEGT come from the germline V gene. The CDR3 loop spans 14 amino acids. V was trimmed by 1 base and J by 5 bases, leaving 12 bases between them. CDR3 amino acids: CASSEGGLDDEQYF. CDR3 DNA sequence: TGTGCCAGCAGTGAAGGGGGTCTGGACGACGAGCAGTACTTC.

V gene TRBV6-5 combines with J gene TRBJ2-6; D is uncertain. The germline V gene encodes CDR1 MNHEY and CDR2 SVGAGI. V gave up 0 bases and J gave up 0 bases, with 6 bases separating them. CDR3 length equals 16 residues. The DNA for the CDR3 is TGTGCCAGCAGTTACTCTCCCCGCTCTGGGGCCAACGTCCTGACTTTC. This encodes CASSYSPRSGANVLTF.

In DNA, the CDR3 is TGCAGTGCCCGGGACAGCGGTGATGAAAAACTGTTTTTT. Its translation is CSARDSGDEKLFF. This rearrangement joins TRBV20-1 to TRBJ1-4; 7 positions match TRBD1. The trim removed 6 bases at V and 6 bases at J, leaving 7 bases unmatched. The CDR3 sequence is 13 residues long. From germline, CDR1 is DFQATT and CDR2 SNEGSKA (reference sequence).

This chain uses TRBV27 with TRBJ1-5, with D maybe TRBD1 (6 bases). The V and J ends lost 6 bases and 0 bases respectively, with 18 bases between them. The germline V gene has CDR1 MNHEY and CDR2 SMNVEV (reference sequence). The CDR3 extends over 17 amino acids. In DNA form, the CDR3 reads TGTGCCAGCAGATACAGGGCCGGAAAAAATAGCAATCAGCCCCAGCATTTT. Residues: CASRYRAGKNSNQPQHF.

The chain joins TRBV7-3 to TRBJ2-3; 9 bases map to TRBD2. J lost 2 bases, V lost 5 bases, and 8 bases had no gene match. Germline assignment: CDR1 SGHTA and CDR2 FQGTGA. The CDR3 runs 16 residues. The CDR3 coding sequence is TGTGCCAGCAGCCCTCTAGCGGGGAGTATCACAGATACGCAGTATTTT. Protein sequence: CASSPLAGSITDTQYF. The complete variable domain, with remaining parts taken from reference TRBV7-3 and TRBJ2-3, reads GAGVSQTPSNKVTEKGKYVELRCDPISGHTALYWYRQSLGQGPEFLIYFQGTGAADDSGLPNDRFFAVRPEGSVSTLKIQRTERGDSAVYLCASSPLAGSITDTQYFGPGTRLTVL.

The chain is built from TRBV6-5 and TRBJ2-3; D is perhaps TRBD1 or TRBD2 (7 bases each). The CDR3 totals 18 residues. The V end lost 0 bases, the J end lost 1 base, and 17 bases lay between the germline ends. Germline CDR1 is MNHEY and CDR2 is SVGAGI. CDR3 sequence (DNA): TGTGCCAGCAGTTACTCGATAGTGGGAGGGGGCGGCACAGATACGCAGTATTTT. It is translated as CASSYSIVGGGGTDTQYF.

This clonotype was found many times. The V and J genes are TRBV10-3 and TRBJ1-2; D ambiguous. Germline values: CDR1 ENHRY, CDR2 SYGVKD. CDR3 length equals 11 residues. V lost 8 bases to trimming and J lost 10 bases, with 14 bases between them. The CDR3 region has the DNA TGTGCCATCGAGGCAGGAGGATCCTACACCTTC. Encoded protein: CAIEAGGSYTF.

This rearrangement joins TRBV10-2 to TRBJ2-5; TRBD1 might be the D (6 bases). The length of the CDR3 is 14 residues. Germline V CDR1 and CDR2: WSHSY, SAAADI. The V end was cut by 8 bases, the J end by 1 base, with 14 bases between. The CDR3 coding sequence is TGCGCCAGCTCCTTGGGGGCCGGCCAAGAGACCCAGTACTTC. Protein sequence: CASSLGAGQETQYF.

V usage is TRBV6-5 and J usage is TRBJ2-5, with D uncertain. The ends were cut back, 6 bases at V and 1 base at J, with 12 bases in the middle. Germline V gives CDR1 MNHEY, CDR2 SVGAGI. This CDR3 has 14 residues. CDR3 loop: CASRNTFGQETQYF. Here the CDR3 DNA reads TGTGCCAGCAGGAATACATTTGGCCAAGAGACCCAGTACTTC.

This clonotype was seen a few times. The rearrangement links TRBV20-1 to TRBJ2-1; possible D gene TRBD2, 6 bases. The germline CDR1 and CDR2 sequences are DFQATT and SNEGSKA (reference sequence). This CDR3 is 15 amino acids long. The V gene lost 6 bases and the J gene lost 5 bases, with 20 bases spanning the gap. In DNA form, the CDR3 reads TGCAGTGCCTTGACGGGACTTGGACTCCACAATGAGCAGTTCTTC. Translated: CSALTGLGLHNEQFF.

This clonotype came up a few times. J is TRBJ2-7 and V is TRBV4-1; TRBD2 matches at 13 bases. Unmatched junction bases numbered 12, after V lost 4 bases and J lost 3 bases. Germline V gene lookup returns CDR1 MGHRA and CDR2 YSYEKL. CDR3 size: 18 residues. CDR3 region: CASSLTRLAGGSSYEQYF. CDR3 DNA: TGCGCCAGCAGCCTCACTCGACTAGCGGGAGGTTCGAGCTACGAGCAGTACTTC.

The table lists this clonotype with a few counts. The rearrangement joins TRBV3-1 to TRBJ1-2; maybe TRBD1 (5 bases). The CDR3 covers 14 residues. With 0 bases removed from V and 6 bases from J, the gap between germline ends came to 11 bases. Germline values: CDR1 LGHDT, CDR2 YNNKEL (reference sequence). The CDR3 here is CASSQDKGSNGYTF. The CDR3 DNA reads as TGTGCCAGCAGCCAAGATAAGGGGAGTAATGGCTACACCTTC.

CDR3 coding DNA: TGTGCCAGCAGTTCCAGGGGGCAGGATGGCTACACCTTC. Protein: CASSSRGQDGYTF. The chain links TRBV27 to TRBJ1-2; 8 bases match TRBD1. Per germline, CDR1 MNHEY and CDR2 SMNVEV (reference sequence). CDR3 length equals 13 residues. Germline trimming cut 4 bases from V and 6 bases from J; bases unmatched to any gene: 4.

This clonotype was observed a handful of times. The genes are TRBV20-1 and TRBJ2-1; possibly TRBD1 for D (5 bases). There are 12 residues in the CDR3. V lost 3 bases to trimming and J lost 4 bases, with 7 bases between them. Per the germline V gene, CDR1 is DFQATT and CDR2 is SNEGSKA (reference sequence). In DNA form, the CDR3 reads TGCAGTGCTAGGGCAGGGTACAATGAGCAGTTCTTC. It specifies CSARAGYNEQFF.